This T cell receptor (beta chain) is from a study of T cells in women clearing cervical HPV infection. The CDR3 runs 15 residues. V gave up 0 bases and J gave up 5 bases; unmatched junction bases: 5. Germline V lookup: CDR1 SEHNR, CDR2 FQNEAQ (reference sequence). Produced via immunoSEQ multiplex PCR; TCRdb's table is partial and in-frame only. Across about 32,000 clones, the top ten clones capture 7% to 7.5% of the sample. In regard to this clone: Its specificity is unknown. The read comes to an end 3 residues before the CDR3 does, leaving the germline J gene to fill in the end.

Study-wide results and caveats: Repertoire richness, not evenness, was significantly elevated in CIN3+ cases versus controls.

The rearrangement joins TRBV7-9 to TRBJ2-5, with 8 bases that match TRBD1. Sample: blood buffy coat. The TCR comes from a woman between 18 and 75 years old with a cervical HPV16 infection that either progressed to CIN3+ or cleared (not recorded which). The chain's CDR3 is CASSLASGGTETQYF. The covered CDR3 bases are TGTGCCAGCAGCTTAGCCTCAGGGGGCACGGAGACC.